Listed below are T cell receptor beta chains from one sample, sequenced in a study of cytomegalovirus exposure and HLA in healthy donors. The assay was immunoSEQ multiplex PCR, and TCRdb's table has in-frame clones only and misses some. The sample comprises around 200,000 clones, over 75% of which are singletons, and about 5.7% rests with the top ten. The sample was PBMCs. These receptors were collected from a man between 40 and 49 years old in good health and CMV-seropositive. Each CDR3 is given with its conserved first and last residue. Clone size is given for some rows only: seen once, a few or many times, or a class if the clone is expanded.

>TRBJ1-2|-|TRBV14
CASSRGSTNYGYTF
>TRBJ1-1|-|TRBV18
CASSPRGGNTEAFF
>TRBJ1-6|-|TRBV5-6
CASSLGTGRGNSPLHF
>TRBJ2-1|-|TRBV5-1
CASSLSSGGVHNEQFF
>TRBJ1-2|-|TRBV6-5
CASRKDSYGYTF
>TRBJ2-2|-|TRBV7-9
CASSLVVGANTGELFF
>TRBJ1-5|-|TRBV27
CASRVLGQNQPQHF
>TRBJ1-1|-|TRBV7-2
CASSLSPRNTEAFF
>TRBJ2-5|-|TRBV11-3
CASSLGTSGSTQETQYF
>TRBJ2-1|-|TRBV4-1
CASSQRSGITGPRSYNEQFF
>TRBJ1-5|-|TRBV7-9
CASSWTREPQHF
>TRBJ2-7|once|TRBV6-1
CASKAGTVAYEQYF
>TRBJ2-2|-|TRBV12-5
CASGSARGPPGELFF
>TRBJ1-5|-|TRBV7-2
CASSPGTGIDQPQHF
>TRBJ2-7|-|TRBV11-2
CASSPGQGWTYEQYF
>TRBJ2-1|-|TRBV29-1
CSVASLAAGYNEQFF
>TRBJ2-3|-|TRBV7-2
CASSLEGDSFRFTDTQYF
>TRBJ1-1|-|TRBV9
CASSVVEGGEAFF
>TRBJ1-2|-|TRBV28
CASGSLGPLYGYTF
>TRBJ2-7|few|TRBV2
CASRQVYEQYF
>TRBJ1-1|-|TRBV19
CASTPSRTGVTEAFF
>TRBJ1-2|-|TRBV21-1
CASSKAAQVDGYTF
>TRBJ1-1|-|TRBV9
CASSATGMNTEAFF
>TRBJ2-5|once|TRBV14
CASSHQRAYTGETQYF